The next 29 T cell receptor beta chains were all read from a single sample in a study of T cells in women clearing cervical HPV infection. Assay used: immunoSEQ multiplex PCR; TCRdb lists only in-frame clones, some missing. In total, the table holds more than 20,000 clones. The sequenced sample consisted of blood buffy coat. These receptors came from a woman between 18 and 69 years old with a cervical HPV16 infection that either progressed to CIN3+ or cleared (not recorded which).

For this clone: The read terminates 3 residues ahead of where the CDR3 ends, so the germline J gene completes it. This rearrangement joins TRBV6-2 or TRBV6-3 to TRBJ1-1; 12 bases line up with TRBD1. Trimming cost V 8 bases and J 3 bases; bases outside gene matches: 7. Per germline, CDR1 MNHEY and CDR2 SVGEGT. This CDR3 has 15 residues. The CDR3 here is CASLKGQGAYTEAFF. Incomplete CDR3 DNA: TGTGCCAGCCTTAAGGGACAGGGGGCTTACACTGAA.

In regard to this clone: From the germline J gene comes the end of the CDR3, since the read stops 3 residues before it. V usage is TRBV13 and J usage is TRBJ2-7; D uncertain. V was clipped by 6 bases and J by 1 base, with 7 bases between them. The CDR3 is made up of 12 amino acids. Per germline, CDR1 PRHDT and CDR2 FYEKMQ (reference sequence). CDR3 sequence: CASRGQSYEQYF. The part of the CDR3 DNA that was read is TGTGCCAGCAGGGGCCAGTCCTACGAG.

CDR3 bases read: TGTGCCAGCAGCTTAGACGGCGGCAGAGATAATTCACCA. This encodes CASSLDGGRDNSP. The complete CDR3 protein is CASSLDGGRDNSPLFF. J is TRBJ1-4 and V is TRBV13; D uncertain. The read comes to an end 3 residues before the CDR3 does, leaving the germline J gene to fill in the end. The CDR3 has 16 residues. CDR1 PRHDT and CDR2 FYEKMQ come from the germline V gene (reference sequence).

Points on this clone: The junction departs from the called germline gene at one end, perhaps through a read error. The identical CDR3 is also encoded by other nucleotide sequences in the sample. The covered CDR3 bases are TGTGCCAGCGGAGGACAGGGCATCGGAAACACT. Translated, it gives CASGGQGIGNT. The whole CDR3 protein reads CASGGQGIGNTIYF. The chain recombines TRBV6-2 or TRBV6-3 with TRBJ1-3, with 8 bases lining up with TRBD1. The CDR3 extends 3 residues past the end of the read, so its final part is completed from the germline J gene. There are 14 residues in the CDR3. Germline CDR1 is MNHEY and CDR2 is SVGEGT.

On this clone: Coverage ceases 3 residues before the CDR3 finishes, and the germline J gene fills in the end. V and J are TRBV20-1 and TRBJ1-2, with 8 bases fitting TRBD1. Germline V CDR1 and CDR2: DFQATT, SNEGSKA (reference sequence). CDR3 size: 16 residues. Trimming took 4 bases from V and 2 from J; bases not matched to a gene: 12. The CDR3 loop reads CSATPQGASGNYGYTF. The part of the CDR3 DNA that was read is TGCAGTGCTACGCCTCAGGGGGCGTCCGGAAACTATGGC.

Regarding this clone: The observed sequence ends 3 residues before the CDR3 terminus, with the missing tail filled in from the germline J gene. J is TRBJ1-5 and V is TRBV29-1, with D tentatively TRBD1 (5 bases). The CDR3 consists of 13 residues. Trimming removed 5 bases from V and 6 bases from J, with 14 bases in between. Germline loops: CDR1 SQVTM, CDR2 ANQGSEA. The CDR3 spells CSVWGGEAQPQHF. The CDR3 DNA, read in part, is TGCAGCGTTTGGGGCGGGGAGGCTCAGCCC.

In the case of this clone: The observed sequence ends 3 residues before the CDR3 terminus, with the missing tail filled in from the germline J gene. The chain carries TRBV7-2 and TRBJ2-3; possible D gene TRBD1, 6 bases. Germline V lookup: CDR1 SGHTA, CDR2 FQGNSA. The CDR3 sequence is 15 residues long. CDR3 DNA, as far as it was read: TGTGCCAGCAGCTTAGTAGGCAGAGAGGGGGAGACG. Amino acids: CASSLVGREGET. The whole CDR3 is CASSLVGREGETQYF.

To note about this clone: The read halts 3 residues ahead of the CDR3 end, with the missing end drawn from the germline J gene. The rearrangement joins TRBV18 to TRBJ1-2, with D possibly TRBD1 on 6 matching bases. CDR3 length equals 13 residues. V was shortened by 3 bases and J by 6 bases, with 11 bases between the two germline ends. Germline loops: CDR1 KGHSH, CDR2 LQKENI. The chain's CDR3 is CASSPNREDGYTF. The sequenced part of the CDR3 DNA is TGTGCCAGCTCACCTAACAGGGAGGATGGC.

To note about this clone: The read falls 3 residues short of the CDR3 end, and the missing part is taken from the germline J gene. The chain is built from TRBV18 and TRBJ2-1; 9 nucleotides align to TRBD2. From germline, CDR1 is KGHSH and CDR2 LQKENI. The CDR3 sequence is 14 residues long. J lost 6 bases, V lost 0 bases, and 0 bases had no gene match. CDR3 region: CASSPPSGSNEQFF. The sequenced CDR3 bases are TGTGCCAGCTCACCACCTAGCGGGAGCAATGAG. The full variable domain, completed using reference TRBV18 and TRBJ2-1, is NAGVMQNPRHLVRRRGQEARLRCSPMKGHSHVYWYRQLPEEGLKFMVYLQKENIIDESGMPKERFSAEFPKEGPSILRIQQVVRGDSAAYFCASSPPSGSNEQFFGPGTRLTVL.

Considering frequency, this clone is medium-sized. CDR3 DNA, as far as it was read: TGTGCCAGCAGCCCATCGTCCGGAAACATT. As protein: CASSPSSGNI. In full, the CDR3 reads CASSPSSGNIQYF. The chain is built from TRBV7-3 and TRBJ2-4; D ambiguous. The read falls 3 residues short of the CDR3 end, and the missing part is taken from the germline J gene. From germline, CDR1 is SGHTA and CDR2 FQGTGA. Trimming took 5 bases from V and 6 from J, leaving 11 bases between them. The CDR3 sequence is 13 residues long.

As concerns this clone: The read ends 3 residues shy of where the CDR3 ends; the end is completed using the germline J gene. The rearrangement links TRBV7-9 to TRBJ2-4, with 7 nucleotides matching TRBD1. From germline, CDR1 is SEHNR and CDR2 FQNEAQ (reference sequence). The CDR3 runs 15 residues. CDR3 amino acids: CASSLEAGGNYGQYF. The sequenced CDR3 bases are TGTGCCAGCAGCTTAGAGGCAGGGGGTAACTATGGT.

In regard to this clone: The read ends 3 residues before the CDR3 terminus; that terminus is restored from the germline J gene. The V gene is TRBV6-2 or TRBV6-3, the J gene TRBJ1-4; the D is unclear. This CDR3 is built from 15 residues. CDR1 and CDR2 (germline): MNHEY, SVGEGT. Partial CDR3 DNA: TGTGCCAGCAGGATCATGGGCTCCTATAATTCACCA. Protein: CASRIMGSYNSP. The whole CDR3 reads CASRIMGSYNSPLFF.

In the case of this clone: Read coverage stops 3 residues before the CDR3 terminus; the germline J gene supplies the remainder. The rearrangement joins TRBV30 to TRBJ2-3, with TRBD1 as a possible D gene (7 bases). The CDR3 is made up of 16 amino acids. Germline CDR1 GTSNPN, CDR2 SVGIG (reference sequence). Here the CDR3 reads CAWSVRQGMGGETQYF. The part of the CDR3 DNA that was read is TGTGCCTGGAGTGTCCGACAGGGAATGGGGGGAGAGACG.

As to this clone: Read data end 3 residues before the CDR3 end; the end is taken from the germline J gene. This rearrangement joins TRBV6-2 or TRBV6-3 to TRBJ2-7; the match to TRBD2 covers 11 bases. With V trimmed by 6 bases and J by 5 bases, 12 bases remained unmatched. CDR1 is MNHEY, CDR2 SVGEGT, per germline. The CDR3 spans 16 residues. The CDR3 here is CASRWGETSGINEQYF. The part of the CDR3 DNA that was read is TGTGCCAGCAGATGGGGAGAGACTAGCGGGATCAACGAG.

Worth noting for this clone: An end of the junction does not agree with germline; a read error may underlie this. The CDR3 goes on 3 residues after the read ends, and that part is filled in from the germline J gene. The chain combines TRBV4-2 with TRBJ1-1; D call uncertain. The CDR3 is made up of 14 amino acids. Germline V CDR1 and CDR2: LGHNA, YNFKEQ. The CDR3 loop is CASSQAGGFTEAFF. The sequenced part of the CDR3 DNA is TGCGCCAGCAGCCAAGCGGGCGGGTTCACTGAA.

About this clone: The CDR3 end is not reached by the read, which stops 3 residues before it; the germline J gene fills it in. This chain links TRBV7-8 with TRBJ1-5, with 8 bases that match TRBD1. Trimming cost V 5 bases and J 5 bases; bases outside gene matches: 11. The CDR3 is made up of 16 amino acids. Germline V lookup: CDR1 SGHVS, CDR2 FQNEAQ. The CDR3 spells CASSHITDRGHQPQHF. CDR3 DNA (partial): TGTGCCAGCAGCCATATAACCGACAGGGGCCATCAGCCC.

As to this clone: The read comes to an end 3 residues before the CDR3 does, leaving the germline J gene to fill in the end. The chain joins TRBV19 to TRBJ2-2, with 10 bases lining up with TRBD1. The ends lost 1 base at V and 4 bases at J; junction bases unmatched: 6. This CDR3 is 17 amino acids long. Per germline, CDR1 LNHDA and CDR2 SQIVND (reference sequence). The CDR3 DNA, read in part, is TGTGCCAGTAGTATAGTCGGACAGGGGGAGGGCACCGGGGAG. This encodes CASSIVGQGEGTGE. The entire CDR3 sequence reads CASSIVGQGEGTGELFF.

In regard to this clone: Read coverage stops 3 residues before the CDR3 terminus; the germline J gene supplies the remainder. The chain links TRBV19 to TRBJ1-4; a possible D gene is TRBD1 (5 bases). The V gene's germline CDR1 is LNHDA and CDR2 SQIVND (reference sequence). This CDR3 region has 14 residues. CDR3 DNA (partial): TGTGCCAGTGCCGGGGGATCTGGGGCCAACGTA. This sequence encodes CASAGGSGANV. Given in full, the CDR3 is CASAGGSGANVLFF.

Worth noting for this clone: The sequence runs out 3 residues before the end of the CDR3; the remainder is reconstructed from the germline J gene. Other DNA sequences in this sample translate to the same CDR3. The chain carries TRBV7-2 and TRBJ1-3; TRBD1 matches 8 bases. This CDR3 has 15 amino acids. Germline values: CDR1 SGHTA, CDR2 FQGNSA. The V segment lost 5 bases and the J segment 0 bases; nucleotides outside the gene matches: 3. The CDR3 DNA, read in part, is TGTGCCAGCAGCGGACAGGGCTTCTCTGGAAACACC. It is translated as CASSGQGFSGNT. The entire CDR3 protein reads CASSGQGFSGNTIYF.

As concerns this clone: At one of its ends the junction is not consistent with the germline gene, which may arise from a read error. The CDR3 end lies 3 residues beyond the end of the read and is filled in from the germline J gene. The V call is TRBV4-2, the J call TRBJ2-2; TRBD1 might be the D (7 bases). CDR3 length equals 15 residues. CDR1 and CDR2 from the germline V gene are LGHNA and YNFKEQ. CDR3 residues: CASSQVTRGAGELFF. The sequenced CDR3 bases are TGCGCCAGCAGCCAGGTGACCAGGGGGGCCGGGGAG.

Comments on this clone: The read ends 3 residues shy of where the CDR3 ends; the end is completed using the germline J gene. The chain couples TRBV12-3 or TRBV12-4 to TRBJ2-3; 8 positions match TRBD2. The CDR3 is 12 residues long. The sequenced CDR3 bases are TGTGCCAGCAGTGCTAGCGGGCTGACG. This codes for CASSASGLT. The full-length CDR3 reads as CASSASGLTQYF.

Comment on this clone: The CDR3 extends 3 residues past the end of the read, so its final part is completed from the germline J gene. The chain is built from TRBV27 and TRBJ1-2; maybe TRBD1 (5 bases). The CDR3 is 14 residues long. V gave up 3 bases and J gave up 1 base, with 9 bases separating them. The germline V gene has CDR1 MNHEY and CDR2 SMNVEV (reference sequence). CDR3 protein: CASSFLDSNYGYTF. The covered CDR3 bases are TGTGCCAGCAGTTTCCTCGACAGTAACTATGGC.

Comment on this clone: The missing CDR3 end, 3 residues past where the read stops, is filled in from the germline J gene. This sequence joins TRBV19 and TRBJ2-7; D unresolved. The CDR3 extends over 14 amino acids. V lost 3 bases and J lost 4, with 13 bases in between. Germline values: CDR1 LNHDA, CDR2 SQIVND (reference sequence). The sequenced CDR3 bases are TGTGCCAGTAGTATCGGTGACAATGAATACGAG. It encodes CASSIGDNEYE. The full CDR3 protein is CASSIGDNEYEQYF.

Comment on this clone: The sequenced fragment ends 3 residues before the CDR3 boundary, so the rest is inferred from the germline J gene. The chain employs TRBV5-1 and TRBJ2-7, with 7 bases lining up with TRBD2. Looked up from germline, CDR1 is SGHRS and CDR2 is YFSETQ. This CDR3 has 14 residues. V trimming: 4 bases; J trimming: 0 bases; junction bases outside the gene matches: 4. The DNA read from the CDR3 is TGCGCCAGCAGCCCGGGGACTACCTCCTACGAG. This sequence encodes CASSPGTTSYE. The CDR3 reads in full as CASSPGTTSYEQYF.

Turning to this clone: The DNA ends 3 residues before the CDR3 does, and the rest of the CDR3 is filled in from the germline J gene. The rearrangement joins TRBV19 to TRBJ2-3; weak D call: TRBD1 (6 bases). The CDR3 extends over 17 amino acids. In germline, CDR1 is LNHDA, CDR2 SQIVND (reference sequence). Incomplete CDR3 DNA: TGTGCCAGTAGTATAGATCCGAACAGGGCTGGCAATCAGCCG. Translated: CASSIDPNRAGNQP. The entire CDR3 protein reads CASSIDPNRAGNQPQYF.

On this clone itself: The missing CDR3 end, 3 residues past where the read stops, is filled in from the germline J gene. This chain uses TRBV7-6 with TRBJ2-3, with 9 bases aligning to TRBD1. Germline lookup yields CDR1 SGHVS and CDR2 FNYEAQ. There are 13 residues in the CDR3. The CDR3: CASRGDRVETQYF. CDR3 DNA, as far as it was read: TGTGCCAGCAGAGGGGACAGGGTTGAGACG.

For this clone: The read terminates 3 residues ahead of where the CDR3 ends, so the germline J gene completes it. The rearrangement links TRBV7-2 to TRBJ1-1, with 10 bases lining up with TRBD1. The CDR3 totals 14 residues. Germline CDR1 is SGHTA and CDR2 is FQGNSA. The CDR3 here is CASSSNGQGERAFF. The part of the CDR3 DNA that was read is TGTGCCAGCAGCTCAAACGGACAGGGGGAGAGG.

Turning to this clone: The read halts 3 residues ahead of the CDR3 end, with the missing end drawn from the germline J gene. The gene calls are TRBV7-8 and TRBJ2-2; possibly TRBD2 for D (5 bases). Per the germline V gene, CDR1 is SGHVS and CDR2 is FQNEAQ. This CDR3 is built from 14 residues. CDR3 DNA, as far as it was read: TGTGCCAGCCGCACCGGGGATAGGAGTGAAAAG. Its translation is CASRTGDRSEK. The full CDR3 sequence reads CASRTGDRSEKLFF. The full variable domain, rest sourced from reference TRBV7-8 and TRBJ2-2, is GAGVSQSPRYKVAKRGQDVALRCDPISGHVSLFWYQQALGQGPEFLTYFQNEAQLDKSGLPSDRFFAERPEGSVSTLKIQRTQQEDSAVYLCASRTGDRSEKLFFGEGSRLTVL.

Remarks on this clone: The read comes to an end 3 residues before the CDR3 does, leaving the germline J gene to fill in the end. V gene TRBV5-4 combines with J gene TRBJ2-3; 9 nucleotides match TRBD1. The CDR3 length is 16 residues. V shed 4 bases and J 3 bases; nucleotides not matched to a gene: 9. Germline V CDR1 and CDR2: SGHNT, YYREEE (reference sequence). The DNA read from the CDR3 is TGTGCCAGCAGCAGACCAACAGGGGGCCGGACAGATACG. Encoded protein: CASSRPTGGRTDT. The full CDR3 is CASSRPTGGRTDTQYF. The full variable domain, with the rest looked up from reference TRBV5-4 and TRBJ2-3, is ETGVTQSPTHLIKTRGQQVTLRCSSQSGHNTVSWYQQALGQGPQFIFQYYREEENGRGNFPPRFSGLQFPNYSSELNVNALELDDSALYLCASSRPTGGRTDTQYFGPGTRLTVL.